Below, one TCR beta chain is given with its context. Its antigen is not known. The data are from a study of T cell responses to AZD1222 COVID-19 vaccine. Study observations and caveats: Seropositive status at baseline applied to only six AZD1222 recipients. Repertoire samples came only from after the peak T cell response. Reportedly, close to half of spike-specific TCRs are directed against unmutated variant regions. Donors were mostly white British, more females; clonal diversity possibly underestimated.

The CDR3 is 12 amino acids. Per the germline V gene, CDR1 is MNHEY and CDR2 is SVGAGI. V was clipped by 0 bases and J by 6 bases, with 2 bases between them. Here immunoSEQ multiplex PCR was the method, and the copy in TCRdb shows in-frame clones only, minus some. This table holds about 140,000 clones, 88% found once. The chain combines TRBV6-5 with TRBJ2-2; D remains unclear. Sample: peripheral blood, taken 28 days after the second AZD1222 dose. The clonotype was recovered from an adult who received the AZD1222 COVID-19 vaccine. The CDR3 nucleotides read TGTGCCAGCAGTTACTCAGCCGGGGAGCTGTTTTTT. Translated: CASSYSAGELFF.